The present entry profiles one TCR beta chain with its context. Its target is unknown. The CDR3 contains 15 residues. The ends lost 3 bases at V and 5 bases at J; junction bases unmatched: 8. Germline CDR1 SNHLY, CDR2 FYNNEI. The Oncomine TCR Beta short-read assay was applied to DNA of cultured CD4+ T cells. TCRdb reprocessed the PCR reads with MiXCR, giving one entry per CDR3 protein. The sample yields around 15,000 distinct CDR3 sequences, about half seen once. The treatment denotes: approximately 9-day PBMC culture with coronavirus spike peptide pools or control peptides (ViraFEST assay). The culture of roughly 2 million PBMCs per well included 9.5 to 10 IU/ml IL-2 and 9.5 to 10 ug/ml peptide pools. The sample originates from a study of vaccination and CD4 T cells after COVID-19. Background on the study: No peptide, an HIV-1 Nef pool, or a CEFX pool was what each control culture received.

The rearrangement joins TRBV2 to TRBJ1-2; 8 bases are a match to TRBD1. Sequenced here: CD4+ T cells from blood, cultured in vitro, sampled before SARS-CoV-2 vaccination. This clonotype was obtained from a human donor who had recovered from COVID-19. CDR3 amino acids: CASSDLAGGRYGYTF. CDR3 sequence (DNA): TGTGCCAGCAGTGATCTGGCAGGGGGCCGATATGGCTACACCTTC.